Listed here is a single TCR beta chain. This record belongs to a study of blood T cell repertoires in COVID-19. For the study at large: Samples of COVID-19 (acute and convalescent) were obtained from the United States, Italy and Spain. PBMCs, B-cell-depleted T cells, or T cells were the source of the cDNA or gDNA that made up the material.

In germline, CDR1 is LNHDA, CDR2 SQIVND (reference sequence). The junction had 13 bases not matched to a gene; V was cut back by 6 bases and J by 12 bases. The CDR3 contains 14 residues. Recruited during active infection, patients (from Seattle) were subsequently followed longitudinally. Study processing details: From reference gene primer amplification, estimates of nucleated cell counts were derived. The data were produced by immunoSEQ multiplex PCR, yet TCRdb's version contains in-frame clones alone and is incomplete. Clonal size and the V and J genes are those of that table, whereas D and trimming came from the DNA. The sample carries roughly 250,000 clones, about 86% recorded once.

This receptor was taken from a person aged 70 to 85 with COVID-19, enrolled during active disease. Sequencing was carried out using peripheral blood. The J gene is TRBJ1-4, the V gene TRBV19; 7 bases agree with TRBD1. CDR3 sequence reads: CASRAGQDWEELFF. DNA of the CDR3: TGTGCCAGTAGAGCCGGACAGGATTGGGAGGAACTGTTTTTT.